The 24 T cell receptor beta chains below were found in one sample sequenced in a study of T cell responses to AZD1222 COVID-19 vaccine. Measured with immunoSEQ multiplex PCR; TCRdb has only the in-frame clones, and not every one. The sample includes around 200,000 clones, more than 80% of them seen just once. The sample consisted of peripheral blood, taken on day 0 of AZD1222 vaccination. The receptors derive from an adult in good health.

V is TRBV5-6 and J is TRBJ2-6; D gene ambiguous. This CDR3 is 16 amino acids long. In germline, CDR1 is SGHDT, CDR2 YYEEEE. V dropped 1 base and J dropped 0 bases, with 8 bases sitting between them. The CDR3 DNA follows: TGTGCCAGCAGCTTGAGACCGTACTCTGGGGCCAACGTCCTGACTTTC. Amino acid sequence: CASSLRPYSGANVLTF.

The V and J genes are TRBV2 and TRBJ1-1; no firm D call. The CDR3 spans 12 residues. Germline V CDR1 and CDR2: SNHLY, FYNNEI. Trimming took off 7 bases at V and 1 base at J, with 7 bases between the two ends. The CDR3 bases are TGTGCCAGCAACGAAAGGAACACTGAAGCTTTCTTT. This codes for CASNERNTEAFF.

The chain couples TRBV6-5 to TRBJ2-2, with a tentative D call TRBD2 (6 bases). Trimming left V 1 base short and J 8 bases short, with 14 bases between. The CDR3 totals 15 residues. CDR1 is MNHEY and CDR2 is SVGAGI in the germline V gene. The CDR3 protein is CASSYLRTKSGELFF. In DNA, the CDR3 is TGTGCCAGCAGTTACTTAAGGACTAAATCTGGGGAGCTGTTTTTT.

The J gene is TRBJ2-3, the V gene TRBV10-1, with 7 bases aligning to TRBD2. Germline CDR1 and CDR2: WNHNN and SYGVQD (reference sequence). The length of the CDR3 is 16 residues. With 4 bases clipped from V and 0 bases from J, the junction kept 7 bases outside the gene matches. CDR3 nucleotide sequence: TGCGCCAGCAGTGGGGCGCGGGGGACTAGCACAGATACGCAGTATTTT. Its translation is CASSGARGTSTDTQYF.

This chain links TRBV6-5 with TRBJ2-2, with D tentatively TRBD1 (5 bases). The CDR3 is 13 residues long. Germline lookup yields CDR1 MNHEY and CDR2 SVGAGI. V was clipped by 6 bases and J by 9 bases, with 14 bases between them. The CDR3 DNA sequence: TGTGCCAGCAGCTCAAACAGGATCTGGGAGCTGTTTTTT. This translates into CASSSNRIWELFF.

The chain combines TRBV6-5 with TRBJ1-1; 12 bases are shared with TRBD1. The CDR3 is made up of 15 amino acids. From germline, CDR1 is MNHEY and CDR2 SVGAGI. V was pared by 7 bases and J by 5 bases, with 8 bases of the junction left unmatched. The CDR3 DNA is TGTGCCAGCACCCCGGGACAGGGGGCGCTTACTGAAGCTTTCTTT. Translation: CASTPGQGALTEAFF.

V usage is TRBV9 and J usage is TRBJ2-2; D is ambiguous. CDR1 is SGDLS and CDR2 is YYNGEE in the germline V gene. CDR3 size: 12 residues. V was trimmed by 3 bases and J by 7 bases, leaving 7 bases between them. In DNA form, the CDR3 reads TGTGCCAGCAGCGACTCCATCGGGGAGCTGTTTTTT. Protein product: CASSDSIGELFF.

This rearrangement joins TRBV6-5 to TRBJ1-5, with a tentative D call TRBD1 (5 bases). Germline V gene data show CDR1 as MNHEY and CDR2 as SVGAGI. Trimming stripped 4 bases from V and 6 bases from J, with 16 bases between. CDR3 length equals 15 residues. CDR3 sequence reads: CASSSFRGTGQPQHF. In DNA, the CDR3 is TGTGCCAGCAGTTCGTTTAGGGGAACGGGTCAGCCCCAGCATTTT.

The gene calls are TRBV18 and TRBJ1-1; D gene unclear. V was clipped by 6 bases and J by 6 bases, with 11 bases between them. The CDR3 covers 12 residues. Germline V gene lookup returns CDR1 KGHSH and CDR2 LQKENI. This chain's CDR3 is CASSPIGPEAFF. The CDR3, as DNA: TGTGCCAGCTCGCCAATTGGGCCTGAAGCTTTCTTT.

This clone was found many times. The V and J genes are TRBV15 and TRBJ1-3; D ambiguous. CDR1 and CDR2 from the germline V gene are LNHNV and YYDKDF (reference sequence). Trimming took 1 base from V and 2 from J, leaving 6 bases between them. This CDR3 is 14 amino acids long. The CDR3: CATSRGGPGNTIYF. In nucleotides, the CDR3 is TGTGCCACCAGCAGAGGCGGGCCTGGAAACACCATATATTTT.

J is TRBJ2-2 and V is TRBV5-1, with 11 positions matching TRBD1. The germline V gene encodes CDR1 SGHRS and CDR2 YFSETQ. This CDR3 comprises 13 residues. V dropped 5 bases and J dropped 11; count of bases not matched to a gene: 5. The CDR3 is CASSWTGGNELFF. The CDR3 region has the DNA TGCGCCAGCAGTTGGACAGGGGGCAATGAGCTGTTTTTT.

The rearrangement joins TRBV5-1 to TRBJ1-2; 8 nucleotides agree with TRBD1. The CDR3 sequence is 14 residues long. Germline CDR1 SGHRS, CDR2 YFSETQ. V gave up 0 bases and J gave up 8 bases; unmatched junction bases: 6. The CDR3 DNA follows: TGCGCCAGCAGCTTGGCCGCAGGGGGCAGGGGCTACACCTTC. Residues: CASSLAAGGRGYTF.

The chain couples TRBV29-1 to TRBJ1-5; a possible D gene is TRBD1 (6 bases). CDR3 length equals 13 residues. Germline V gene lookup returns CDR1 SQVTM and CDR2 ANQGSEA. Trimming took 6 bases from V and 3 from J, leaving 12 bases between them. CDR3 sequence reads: CSVTQGYNQPQHF. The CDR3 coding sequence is TGCAGCGTAACACAGGGATACAATCAGCCCCAGCATTTT.

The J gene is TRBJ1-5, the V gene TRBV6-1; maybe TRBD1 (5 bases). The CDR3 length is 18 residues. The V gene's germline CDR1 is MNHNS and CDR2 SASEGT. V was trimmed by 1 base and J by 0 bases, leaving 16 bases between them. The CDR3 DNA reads TGTGCCAGCAGTGAAGTAGAGGGACTTACCTTTAGCAATCAGCCCCAGCATTTT. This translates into CASSEVEGLTFSNQPQHF.

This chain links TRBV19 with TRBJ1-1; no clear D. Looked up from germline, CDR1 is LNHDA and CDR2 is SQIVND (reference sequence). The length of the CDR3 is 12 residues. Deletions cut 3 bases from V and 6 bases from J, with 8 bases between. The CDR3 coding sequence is TGTGCCAGTAGTATTGGGTTCGCTGAAGCTTTCTTT. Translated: CASSIGFAEAFF.

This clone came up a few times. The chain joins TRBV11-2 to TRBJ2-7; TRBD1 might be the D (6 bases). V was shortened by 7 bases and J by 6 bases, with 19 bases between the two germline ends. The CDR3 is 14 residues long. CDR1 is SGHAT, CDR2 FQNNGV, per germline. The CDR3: CASTPRPGVGEQYF. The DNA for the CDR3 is TGTGCCAGCACCCCTCGGCCAGGGGTCGGCGAGCAGTACTTC.

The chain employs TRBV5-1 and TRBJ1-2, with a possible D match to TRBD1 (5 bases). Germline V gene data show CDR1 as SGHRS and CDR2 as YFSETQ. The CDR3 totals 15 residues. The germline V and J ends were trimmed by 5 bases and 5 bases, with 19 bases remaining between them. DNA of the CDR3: TGCGCCAGCAGAGATCCAGGGAAGGTAGGGTATGGCTACACCTTC. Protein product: CASRDPGKVGYGYTF.

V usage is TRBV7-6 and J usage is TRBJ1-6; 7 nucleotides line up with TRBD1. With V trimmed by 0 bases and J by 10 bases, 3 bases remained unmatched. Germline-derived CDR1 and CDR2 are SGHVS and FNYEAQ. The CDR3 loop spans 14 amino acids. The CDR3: CASSLAGGRSPLHF. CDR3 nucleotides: TGTGCCAGCAGCTTAGCAGGGGGCCGATCACCCCTCCACTTT.

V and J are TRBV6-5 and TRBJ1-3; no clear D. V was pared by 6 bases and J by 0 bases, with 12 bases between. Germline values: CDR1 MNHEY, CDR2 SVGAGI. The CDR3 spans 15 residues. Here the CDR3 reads CASRRDFNSGNTIYF. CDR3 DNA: TGTGCCAGCAGACGGGATTTCAACTCTGGAAACACCATATATTTT.

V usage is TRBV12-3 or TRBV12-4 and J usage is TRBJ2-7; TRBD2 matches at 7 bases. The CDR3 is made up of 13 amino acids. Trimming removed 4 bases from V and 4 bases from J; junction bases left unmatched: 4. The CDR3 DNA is TGTGCCAGCAGTTCCGGGGGGAGATACGAGCAGTACTTC. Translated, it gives CASSSGGRYEQYF.

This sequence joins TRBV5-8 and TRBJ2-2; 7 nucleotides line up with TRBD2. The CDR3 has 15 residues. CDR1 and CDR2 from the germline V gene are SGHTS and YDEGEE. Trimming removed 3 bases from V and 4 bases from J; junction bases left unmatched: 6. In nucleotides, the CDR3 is TGTGCCAGCAGCTGGGGGGGGACTGCCACCGGGGAGCTGTTTTTT. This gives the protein CASSWGGTATGELFF. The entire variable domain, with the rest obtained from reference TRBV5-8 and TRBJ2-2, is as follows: EAGVTQSPTHLIKTRGQQATLRCSPISGHTSVYWYQQALGLGLQFLLWYDEGEERNRGNFPPRFSGRQFPNYSSELNVNALELEDSALYLCASSWGGTATGELFFGEGSRLTVL.

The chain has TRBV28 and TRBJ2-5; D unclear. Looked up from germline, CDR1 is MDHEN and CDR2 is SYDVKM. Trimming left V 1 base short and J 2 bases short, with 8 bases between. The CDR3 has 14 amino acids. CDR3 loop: CASSLLEIQETQYF. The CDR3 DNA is TGTGCCAGCAGTTTATTAGAAATACAAGAGACCCAGTACTTC. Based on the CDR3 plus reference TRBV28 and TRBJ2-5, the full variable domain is DVKVTQSSRYLVKRTGEKVFLECVQDMDHENMFWYRQDPGLGLRLIYFSYDVKMKEKGDIPEGYSVSREKKERFSLILESASTNQTSMYLCASSLLEIQETQYFGPGTRLLVL.

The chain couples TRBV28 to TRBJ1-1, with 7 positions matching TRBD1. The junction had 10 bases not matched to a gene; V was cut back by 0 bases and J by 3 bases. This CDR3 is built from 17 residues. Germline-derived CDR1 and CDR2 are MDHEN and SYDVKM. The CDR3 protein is CASSLWGGGLSDTEAFF. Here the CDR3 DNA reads TGTGCCAGCAGTTTATGGGGAGGGGGCCTGAGCGACACTGAAGCTTTCTTT.

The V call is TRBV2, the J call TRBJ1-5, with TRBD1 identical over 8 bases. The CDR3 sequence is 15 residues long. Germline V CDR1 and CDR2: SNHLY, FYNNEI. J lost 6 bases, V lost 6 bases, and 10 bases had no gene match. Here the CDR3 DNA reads TGTGCCAGCAGCGGACAGGGCGCTTACAGTCAGCCCCAGCATTTT. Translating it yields CASSGQGAYSQPQHF.